These 24 T cell receptor beta chains were sequenced from one sample in a study of T cells after posttransplantation cyclophosphamide. Some clones are missing from TCRdb's copy, which holds only in-frame ones; the method was immunoSEQ multiplex PCR. The table records approximately 23,000 clones, approximately 98% of them present only once. The naive gate required viable CD3+CD4+ or CD3+CD8+ cells with CCR7+CD45RA+CD45RO-CD95-CD27+CD28+ phenotype. Sequencing was performed on naive CD4+ T cells sorted from PBMCs. These receptors were taken from a man aged 45 to 65 in good health, CMV-negative, and a related stem cell transplant donor.

This rearrangement joins TRBV2 to TRBJ1-1, with D possibly TRBD1 on 6 matching bases. V was pared by 7 bases and J by 5 bases, with 11 bases between. Germline V lookup: CDR1 SNHLY, CDR2 FYNNEI. CDR3 size: 12 residues. DNA for the CDR3: TGTGCCAGCAACAGGGAAGGTACTGAAGCTTTCTTT. It codes for CASNREGTEAFF.

The rearrangement links TRBV11-3 to TRBJ2-6; 9 bases fit TRBD2. From germline, CDR1 is SGHNT and CDR2 YENEEA. The V gene end was trimmed by 3 bases and the J gene end by 1 base; junction bases not matched to a gene: 4. The CDR3 extends over 17 amino acids. CDR3 amino acids: CASSFGGGGSGANVLTF. CDR3 nucleotides: TGTGCCAGCAGCTTTGGCGGGGGGGGGTCTGGGGCCAACGTCCTGACTTTC.

V is TRBV2 and J is TRBJ2-2; TRBD2 aligns across 7 bases. Germline V lookup: CDR1 SNHLY, CDR2 FYNNEI. The CDR3 length is 15 residues. V lost 6 bases, J lost 2 bases, and 6 bases stayed unmatched. CDR3 sequence (DNA): TGTGCCAGCAGGGCGGGACTACCAAACACCGGGGAGCTGTTTTTT. Translating it yields CASRAGLPNTGELFF. The variable domain in full, with the rest retrieved from reference TRBV2 and TRBJ2-2, is EPEVTQTPSHQVTQMGQEVILRCVPISNHLYFYWYRQILGQKVEFLVSFYNNEISEKSEIFDDQFSVERPDGSNFTLKIRSTKLEDSAMYFCASRAGLPNTGELFFGEGSRLTVL.

The rearrangement links TRBV29-1 to TRBJ2-5, with 8 nucleotides matching TRBD2. V shed 8 bases, J shed 5 bases, and the junction held 13 bases outside the gene matches. Germline values: CDR1 SQVTM, CDR2 ANQGSEA. The CDR3 has 14 amino acids. The CDR3 sequence: CSLRPGLGEETQYF. The CDR3 coding sequence is TGCAGCCTCAGGCCGGGACTAGGAGAGGAGACCCAGTACTTC.

The rearrangement joins TRBV6-5 to TRBJ1-2; D is possibly TRBD1 (6 bases). CDR3 length: 15 amino acids. With 1 base removed from V and 4 bases from J, the gap between germline ends came to 13 bases. Germline V CDR1 and CDR2: MNHEY, SVGAGI. Here the CDR3 DNA reads TGTGCCAGCAGTTACTGGGCGGACAGTGTCTATGGCTACACCTTC. Translating it yields CASSYWADSVYGYTF.

The chain combines TRBV10-3 with TRBJ1-2, with unresolved D. The V end lost 2 bases, the J end lost 4 bases, and 11 bases lay between the germline ends. The CDR3 has 14 amino acids. Germline CDR1 ENHRY, CDR2 SYGVKD. The CDR3 nucleotides are TGTGCCATCAGTGAGGATGGTTACTCCTATGGCTACACCTTC. It is translated as CAISEDGYSYGYTF.

The V and J genes are TRBV6-1 and TRBJ1-4; the D is unclear. V was cut by 2 bases and J by 3 bases, with 10 bases left in between. The CDR3 extends over 15 amino acids. Germline CDR1 MNHNS, CDR2 SASEGT. DNA for the CDR3: TGTGCCAGCAGTGAAATATCAGTCCCTAATGAAAAACTGTTTTTT. This gives the protein CASSEISVPNEKLFF.

The chain joins TRBV9 to TRBJ2-4, with 7 bases identical to TRBD2. The trim removed 3 bases at V and 7 bases at J, leaving 7 bases unmatched. This CDR3 has 14 residues. The germline V gene encodes CDR1 SGDLS and CDR2 YYNGEE. The CDR3 DNA reads as TGTGCCAGCAGCGCCTCCTTGGGGGGGAACATTCAGTACTTC. Its translation: CASSASLGGNIQYF.

The V call is TRBV27, the J call TRBJ1-2; weak D call: TRBD1 (5 bases). The CDR3 runs to 13 residues. With 6 bases removed from V and 4 bases from J, the gap between germline ends came to 12 bases. Germline V gene data show CDR1 as MNHEY and CDR2 as SMNVEV (reference sequence). The CDR3 is CASSPKGIYGYTF. The CDR3 nucleotides are TGTGCCAGCAGCCCTAAGGGGATCTATGGCTACACCTTC.

V gene TRBV5-3 combines with J gene TRBJ2-2; 12 nucleotides align to TRBD1. TRBV5-3 is an ORF, with its function uncertain. The CDR3 has 19 residues. J was trimmed by 3 bases and V by 0 bases; bases with no gene match: 9. In DNA form, the CDR3 reads TGTGCCAGAAGCTTGGCCGAGGGTAGGGACAGGGGGCACACCGGGGAGCTGTTTTTT. Amino acids: CARSLAEGRDRGHTGELFF.

The CDR3 nucleotides read TGTGCCAGTAGTATGGGACTAGCGGCATTCAATGAGCAGTTCTTC. As protein: CASSMGLAAFNEQFF. The chain has TRBV19 and TRBJ2-1; 11 bases are shared with TRBD2. The CDR3 is 15 residues long. Germline CDR1 reads LNHDA; CDR2 reads SQIVND (reference sequence). V lost 3 bases to trimming and J lost 6 bases; unmatched junction nucleotides: 4.

CDR3 in DNA: TGTGCCAGCAGCTTAGGCGTCTTTTCTAGCGGGAGTACTGATACGCAGTATTTT. It yields the protein CASSLGVFSSGSTDTQYF. V is TRBV7-8 and J is TRBJ2-3; 10 positions match TRBD2. Trimming at V came to 1 base and at J to 6 bases, leaving 13 bases not matched to a gene. CDR1 and CDR2 (germline): SGHVS, FQNEAQ. This CDR3 is built from 18 residues.

The chain couples TRBV7-2 to TRBJ1-2; a possible D gene is TRBD1 (5 bases). The germline gives CDR1 SGHTA, CDR2 FQGNSA. V was pared by 6 bases and J by 4 bases, with 18 bases between. CDR3 size: 15 residues. The CDR3 sequence is CASSYRRGGSYGYTF. The CDR3 nucleotides are TGTGCCAGCAGTTACCGTCGGGGGGGAAGCTATGGCTACACCTTC.

This chain uses TRBV7-9 with TRBJ1-3; 9 bases line up with TRBD1. The CDR3 totals 15 residues. Germline V gives CDR1 SEHNR, CDR2 FQNEAQ (reference sequence). After removal of 5 bases from V and 3 bases from J, the junction contained 5 bases not matched to a gene. This chain's CDR3 is CASSRDRVFGNTIYF. The CDR3 nucleotides are TGTGCCAGCAGCCGGGACAGGGTCTTTGGAAACACCATATATTTT.

The V call is TRBV29-1, the J call TRBJ2-5; 10 bases align to TRBD2. Gene TRBJ2-7 matches the end of the DNA better, so the J call may be wrong. The germline CDR1 and CDR2 sequences are SQVTM and ANQGSEA. This CDR3 region has 14 residues. The CDR3 sequence is CSVERLAGAYEQYF. In DNA form, the CDR3 reads TGCAGCGTTGAACGTCTAGCGGGAGCTTACGAGCAGTACTTC.

This clone was seen just once. V usage is TRBV10-3 and J usage is TRBJ2-5; 9 positions agree with TRBD1. This CDR3 contains 15 residues. The J segment lost 1 base and the V segment lost 2 bases, leaving 2 bases of the junction unmatched. Per germline, CDR1 ENHRY and CDR2 SYGVKD. The CDR3 region is CAISEVTGGQETQYF. The CDR3 nucleotides read TGTGCCATCAGTGAGGTGACAGGGGGCCAAGAGACCCAGTACTTC.

J is TRBJ1-3 and V is TRBV7-2, with D unresolved. V lost 1 base and J lost 5, with 6 bases in between. The CDR3 sequence is 13 residues long. The germline V gene encodes CDR1 SGHTA and CDR2 FQGNSA. The CDR3 spells CASSLETRNTIYF. CDR3 in DNA: TGTGCCAGCAGCTTAGAGACAAGAAACACCATATATTTT.

This clone was counted a single time. The chain recombines TRBV29-1 with TRBJ2-7; 8 positions agree with TRBD1. This CDR3 spans 16 amino acids. V shed 4 bases and J 4 bases; nucleotides not matched to a gene: 15. Germline V gene sequence: CDR1 SQVTM, CDR2 ANQGSEA. The CDR3 protein is CSVGTRDRRPPYEQYF. The CDR3 DNA sequence: TGCAGCGTTGGGACCCGGGACAGGCGCCCCCCTTACGAGCAGTACTTC.

The chain carries TRBV18 and TRBJ2-3; 14 bases align to TRBD2. The CDR3 has 15 residues. Germline CDR1 KGHSH, CDR2 LQKENI. Unmatched junction bases numbered 1, after V lost 3 bases and J lost 5 bases. In DNA, the CDR3 is TGTGCCAGCTCACCTGGGACTAGCGGGAGAGATACGCAGTATTTT. This gives the protein CASSPGTSGRDTQYF. Together with reference TRBV18 and TRBJ2-3, the CDR3 gives the full variable domain: NAGVMQNPRHLVRRRGQEARLRCSPMKGHSHVYWYRQLPEEGLKFMVYLQKENIIDESGMPKERFSAEFPKEGPSILRIQQVVRGDSAAYFCASSPGTSGRDTQYFGPGTRLTVL.

The chain has TRBV18 and TRBJ2-7; D is unresolved. This CDR3 region has 15 residues. The V end lost 6 bases, the J end lost 2 bases, and 17 bases lay between the germline ends. Germline V lookup: CDR1 KGHSH, CDR2 LQKENI. CDR3 residues: CASSSGAVKAYEQYF. The CDR3 DNA sequence: TGTGCCAGCTCCTCAGGCGCAGTGAAAGCCTACGAGCAGTACTTC.

V is TRBV5-1 and J is TRBJ2-7; 12 bases fit TRBD2. V was pared by 6 bases and J by 1 base, with 5 bases of the junction left unmatched. The CDR3 is 15 amino acids. The germline CDR1 and CDR2 sequences are SGHRS and YFSETQ. The CDR3 region has the DNA TGCGCCAGCACCTTCGGGACTAGCGGGTCCTACGAGCAGTACTTC. It translates to CASTFGTSGSYEQYF.

The chain employs TRBV20-1 and TRBJ2-3, with D possibly being TRBD1 (5 bases). Germline V lookup: CDR1 DFQATT, CDR2 SNEGSKA (reference sequence). V dropped 3 bases and J dropped 11 bases, with 12 bases sitting between them. The CDR3 is 11 residues long. CDR3 region: CSASRAEWQYF. Here the CDR3 DNA reads TGCAGTGCTAGCAGGGCTGAGTGGCAGTATTTT.

This clone was counted only a few times. Other DNA sequences from this sample encode an identical CDR3 as well. The gene calls are TRBV9 and TRBJ1-6, with TRBD1 matching over 7 bases. The CDR3 totals 15 residues. Germline V gene lookup returns CDR1 SGDLS and CDR2 YYNGEE. V gave up 0 bases and J gave up 7 bases; unmatched junction bases: 4. The chain's CDR3 is CASSVGQGNNSPLHF. DNA for the CDR3: TGTGCCAGCAGCGTAGGACAGGGAAACAATTCACCCCTCCACTTT.

CDR3 region: CASSAAFTGGRNYGYTF. Written as DNA, the CDR3 is TGTGCCAGCAGCGCAGCTTTTACAGGGGGCCGGAACTATGGCTACACCTTC. V gene TRBV7-8 combines with J gene TRBJ1-2, with TRBD1 identical over 9 bases. V trimming: 5 bases; J trimming: 2 bases; junction bases outside the gene matches: 12. The length of the CDR3 is 17 residues. CDR1 and CDR2 from the germline V gene are SGHVS and FQNEAQ.